This TCR beta chain was identified in a study of T cells expressing NK-cell markers. TCRdb reprocessed the 5' RACE reads and keeps a single row for each CDR3 protein, giving no DNA. This sample's table reports under 600,000 distinct CDR3 sequences. This TCR was sampled from a woman aged 45-65 years in good health. Material: blood T cells: a sorted CD56 or NKG2C T cell subset, CD4+ or CD8+ T cells, or bulk PBMC T cells (not recorded which).

CDR3 protein: CASSVESGTYNEQFF. The V call is TRBV9, the J call TRBJ2-1; as DNA is missing, the TRBD2 call by TCRdb cannot be tested. This CDR3 contains 15 residues. Germline V gene data show CDR1 as SGDLS and CDR2 as YYNGEE. The full variable domain, rest sourced from reference TRBV9 and TRBJ2-1, is DSGVTQTPKHLITATGQRVTLRCSPRSGDLSVYWYQQSLDQGLQFLIQYYNGEERAKGNILERFSAQQFPDLHSELNLSSLELGDSALYFCASSVESGTYNEQFFGPGTRLTVL.